These T cell receptor beta chains were read from a single sample in a study of patients with pleural tuberculosis. In TCRdb, the reads were re-called with MiXCR into one record per CDR3 protein. The table lists under 30,000 distinct CDR3 sequences, 18% of them singletons. The sequencing sample was made of peripheral blood. The receptors come from a human donor with pleural tuberculosis. Each CDR3 is given with its conserved first and last residue. A D gene is named only where the DNA matches it firmly. Clone size appears in some rows only: once, few, many, or a class for an expanded clone.

>TRBV6-2/TRBV6-3|TRBJ2-7|TRBD2|many
TGTGCCAGCAGTCCTCGGGGGGGCCTCACCTACGAGCAGTACTTC
CASSPRGGLTYEQYF
>TRBV7-7|TRBJ2-1|TRBD1|many
TGTGCTAGCAGCTTAGGTAGGGACAGTCCCTACAATGAGCAGTTCTTC
CASSLGRDSPYNEQFF
>TRBV10-3|TRBJ1-1|.|many
TGTGCCATCAGTGAGTCGACTGAGTCCGGAGCTTTCTTT
CAISESTESGAFF
>TRBV19|TRBJ2-1|.|many
TGTGCCAGTAGTTTCCGGGACAATGAGCAGTTCTTC
CASSFRDNEQFF
>TRBV7-2|TRBJ1-3|.|many
TGTGCCAGCAGCTTAGCTTTTGCCTCTGGAAACACCATATATTTT
CASSLAFASGNTIYF
>TRBV5-5|TRBJ1-1|.|many
TGTGCCAGCAGCTTGAATTGGCTAAACACTGAAGCTTTCTTT
CASSLNWLNTEAFF
>TRBV20-1|TRBJ2-7|TRBD1|many
TGCAGTGCTCTCCCGGACAGGGGAACCTACGAGCAGTACTTC
CSALPDRGTYEQYF
>TRBV4-1|TRBJ2-7|.|.
TGCGCCAGCAGCCAAGTATTGAAACGGGGAAGCGAGCAGTGCTTC
CASSQVLKRGSEQCF
>TRBV4-1|TRBJ1-2|.|many
TGCGCCAGCAGCCAAGAATCTGGGACTGGGAACTATGGCTACACCTTC
CASSQESGTGNYGYTF
>TRBV7-9|TRBJ1-1|.|.
TGTGCCAGCAGCTTAGCGCTGTCGGCCACTGAAGCTTTCTTT
CASSLALSATEAFF
>TRBV27|TRBJ2-5|.|many
TGTGCCAGCAGTTTATCGGAAGAGACCCAGTACTTC
CASSLSEETQYF
>TRBV24-1|TRBJ2-3|.|.
TGTGCCACCAGTGACCGCCGGGACATAATCAATCCGGATACGCAGTATTTT
CATSDRRDIINPDTQYF
>TRBV2|TRBJ1-2|.|.
TGTGCTAGCAGTTCACAGGGCTCCTATGGCTACGCCTTC
CASSSQGSYGYAF
>TRBV27|TRBJ1-1|TRBD1|medium-sized
TGTGCCAGCAGTTACAGGGGAGGGATGAACACTGAAGCTTTCTTT
CASSYRGGMNTEAFF
>TRBV24-1|TRBJ1-5|.|few
TGTGCCGCCAGCGGGGGAGGGCGGCAGCCCCAGCATTTT
CAASGGGRQPQHF
>TRBV2|TRBJ2-7|TRBD1|many
TGTGCCAGCAGTGATATCGGGACAGGAAATGGGTACGAGCAGTACTTC
CASSDIGTGNGYEQYF
>TRBV2|TRBJ2-3|.|many
TGTGCCAGCAGTGTTGACAGACTTAGCACAGATACGCAGTATTTT
CASSVDRLSTDTQYF
>TRBV28|TRBJ2-7|.|many
TGTGCCAGCAGCCAACCCGGGCTGAGAGAGCAGTACTTC
CASSQPGLREQYF
>TRBV19|TRBJ2-7|.|.
TGTGCCAGTAGTATGCGGGCCAACGAGCAGTACTTC
CASSMRANEQYF
>TRBV19|TRBJ2-7|.|.
TGTGCCAGTAGTATGGGCCGGGCCAACTACGAGCAGTACTTC
CASSMGRANYEQYF
>TRBV15|TRBJ1-1|.|.
TGTGCCACCAGCAGAGATTTTAGGGGGTCGGACACTGAAGCTCCCTTT
CATSRDFRGSDTEAPF
>TRBV20-1|TRBJ2-4|TRBD2|.
TGCAGTGCTGCCGGACTAGTCGGAAACATTCAGTACTTC
CSAAGLVGNIQYF
>TRBV6-6|TRBJ2-7|TRBD2|.
TGTGCCAGCAGTTACTTCGGACTAGCGGGAAAGGAGTACTTC
CASSYFGLAGKEYF
>TRBV12-3/TRBV12-4|TRBJ1-1|.|.
TGTGCCAGCAGAGCGGCAGTACTGAACACTGAAGCTTTCTTT
CASRAAVLNTEAFF
>TRBV29-1|TRBJ2-7|.|many
TGCAGCGCCGGGGGCTTTCGCTCCTACGAGCAGTACTTC
CSAGGFRSYEQYF
>TRBV5-6|TRBJ2-7|.|.
TGTGCCAGCAGCTTACAGAGAAACTACGAGCAGTACTTC
CASSLQRNYEQYF
>TRBV6-1|TRBJ2-1|.|many
TGTGCCAGCAGTTCTTCTCCTAGCGCCGACTACTACAATGAGCAGTTCTTC
CASSSSPSADYYNEQFF
>TRBV24-1|TRBJ1-1|.|few
TGTGCCACCAGAGGAATGGAGACTGAAGCTTTCTTT
CATRGMETEAFF
>TRBV12-3/TRBV12-4|TRBJ2-2|TRBD2|many
TGTGCCAGCAGTCGCCCTTCGGGTAGCGGGGGTGACACCGGGGAGCTGTTTTTT
CASSRPSGSGGDTGELFF
>TRBV24-1|TRBJ1-2|TRBD1|many
TGTGCCACCAGTGAACGGACAGGGAATGGCTACACCTTC
CATSERTGNGYTF
>TRBV5-1|TRBJ2-2|TRBD2|few
TGCGCCAGCAGCTCGCAAGCGGGGCCACCGAACACCGGGGAGCTGTTTTTT
CASSSQAGPPNTGELFF
>TRBV3-1|TRBJ2-1|.|many
TGTGCCAGCAGCCAGTTCACGAAGGCCTTAAGGAATGAGCAGTTCTTC
CASSQFTKALRNEQFF
>TRBV7-2|TRBJ1-5|.|many
TGTGCCAGCAGCTTAGACGGACAAAAGTTTCAGCCCCAGCATTTT
CASSLDGQKFQPQHF
>TRBV29-1|TRBJ2-7|TRBD2|many
TGCAGCGTTGAGGAGCTAGCGGGAGGCTCCTACGAGCAGTACTTC
CSVEELAGGSYEQYF
>TRBV25-1|TRBJ2-7|.|many
TGTGCCAGCAGTGCCTTCTACGAGCAGTACTTC
CASSAFYEQYF
>TRBV7-2|TRBJ2-7|.|many
TGTGCCAGCAGCTTAGACAACTACGAGCAGTACTTC
CASSLDNYEQYF
>TRBV27|TRBJ1-5|TRBD1|.
TGTGCCAGCAGTCGGACAGGGGGCGCGTTCCATCAGCCCCAGCATTTT
CASSRTGGAFHQPQHF
>TRBV29-1|TRBJ1-4|.|many
TGCAGCGTTGATCTGGGCATTAATGAAAAACTGTTTTTT
CSVDLGINEKLFF
>TRBV7-9|TRBJ2-5|.|many
TGTGCCAGCAGCTCCCCGGTATCGCAAGAGACCCAGTACTTC
CASSSPVSQETQYF
>TRBV7-2|TRBJ2-5|TRBD2|many
TGTGCCAGCAGCTTAGACAGGCCACTAGCGGGGGGGTCTGGGTACCAAGAGACCCAGTACTTC
CASSLDRPLAGGSGYQETQYF
>TRBV6-1|TRBJ1-6|.|many
TGTGCCAGCGGAGATAGTGGACACTACTCACCCCTCCACTTT
CASGDSGHYSPLHF
>TRBV15|TRBJ1-1|.|.
TGTGCCACCAGCAGAGATTTGGTCAGAGTGAACACTGAAGCTTTCTTT
CATSRDLVRVNTEAFF
>TRBV11-2|TRBJ2-3|.|many
TGTGCCAGCAGCTTTTCACCAGGGAGAGGTCTGTATTTT
CASSFSPGRGLYF
>TRBV12-3/TRBV12-4|TRBJ2-7|TRBD1|many
TGTGCCAGCAGCTCCGGGACAGGGAACGAGCAGTACTTC
CASSSGTGNEQYF
>TRBV29-1|TRBJ1-4|.|many
TGCAGCGTTGACATCGCAACTAATGAAAAACTGTTTTTT
CSVDIATNEKLFF
>TRBV4-2|TRBJ2-3|.|.
TGTGCCAGCAGCCAAGTAAACGGGGCGAGCACAGATACGCAGTATTTT
CASSQVNGASTDTQYF
>TRBV7-9|TRBJ1-1|.|.
TGTGCCAGCACTCCCGGGGGGGCTTTCTTT
CASTPGGAFF
>TRBV12-3/TRBV12-4|TRBJ1-1|TRBD1|many
TGTGCCAGCAGTAAACCATACAGGGGTGAAGCTTTCTTT
CASSKPYRGEAFF
>TRBV5-4|TRBJ2-1|TRBD2|many
TGTGCCAGCAGCCACCCTCCCGGGAGGAACGACAATGAGCAGTTCTTC
CASSHPPGRNDNEQFF
>TRBV25-1|TRBJ1-1|.|medium-sized
TGTGCCAGCAGTGTCTGGGGCCGGGAGAACACTGAAGCTTTCTTT
CASSVWGRENTEAFF
>TRBV5-1|TRBJ1-1|TRBD1|once
TGCGTCAGCAGCTCGACAGGGCTAAACACTGAAGCTTCCTTT
CVSSSTGLNTEASF
>TRBV5-1|TRBJ2-7|.|many
TGCGCCAGCAGCATGAGGTATTCCTACGAGCAGTACTTC
CASSMRYSYEQYF
>TRBV25-1|TRBJ1-4|.|medium-sized
TGTGCCAGCAGTGACGGGGGCGCTAATGAAAAACTGTTTTTT
CASSDGGANEKLFF
>TRBV7-9|TRBJ2-6|.|.
TGTGCCAGCACCCTAAGCTCTGTCTCTGGGGCCAACGTCCTGACTTTC
CASTLSSVSGANVLTF
>TRBV24-1|TRBJ2-1|.|many
TGTGCCACCAGTCGCGGGGAGTATCACAATGAGCAGTTCTTC
CATSRGEYHNEQFF
>TRBV28|TRBJ2-3|TRBD2|medium-sized
TGTGCCAGCAGTTCTAGCGGGAGGGCCAACACAGATACGCAGTATTTT
CASSSSGRANTDTQYF
>TRBV7-9|TRBJ1-3|.|many
TGTGCCAGCAGCTGGGACGTTTTCTCTGGAAACACCATATATTTT
CASSWDVFSGNTIYF
>TRBV20-1|TRBJ2-3|TRBD2|many
TGCAGTGCTAGAGATCCAGCGGGGAACACAGATACGCAGTATTTT
CSARDPAGNTDTQYF